This T cell receptor beta chain was sequenced in a study of T cell repertoires in cytomegalovirus infection. Overall study context: HLA-B-restricted CMV epitopes that are well studied, plus recently identified HLA-C-restricted ones, were used by the study. Shared public TCR beta signatures pointed to both CMV infection and a matching HLA type. Study findings and constraints: Based on cumulative public TCR beta family frequency, carriers of CMV plus the relevant HLA were identified. Ex vivo, HLA-C-restricted CMV-specific TCR beta clonotypes prevailed over the rest of the response.

TCRdb re-called the reads with MiXCR, one entry per CDR3 protein. Of 800,000 to 950,000 distinct CDR3 sequences listed, over 25% were seen once; the top ten hold approximately 13%. In the case of this clonotype: Its specificity is not known.

This specimen was cultured CD8+ T cells from PBMCs, taken from culture after CMV antigen stimulation. The clonotype comes from a human donor in good health (CMV status not recorded). Some clones in this sample may be carry-over from other donors' samples.

The CDR3 reads CASTLGGLTETQYF. The CDR3 DNA is TGTGCCAGCACCCTAGGGGGGTTAACAGAGACCCAGTACTTC. The chain joins TRBV6-6 to TRBJ2-5; D possibly matches TRBD1 or TRBD2 (6 bases each). CDR1 MNHNY and CDR2 SVGAGI come from the germline V gene (reference sequence). This CDR3 comprises 14 residues. V was shortened by 7 bases and J by 4 bases, with 16 bases between the two germline ends.